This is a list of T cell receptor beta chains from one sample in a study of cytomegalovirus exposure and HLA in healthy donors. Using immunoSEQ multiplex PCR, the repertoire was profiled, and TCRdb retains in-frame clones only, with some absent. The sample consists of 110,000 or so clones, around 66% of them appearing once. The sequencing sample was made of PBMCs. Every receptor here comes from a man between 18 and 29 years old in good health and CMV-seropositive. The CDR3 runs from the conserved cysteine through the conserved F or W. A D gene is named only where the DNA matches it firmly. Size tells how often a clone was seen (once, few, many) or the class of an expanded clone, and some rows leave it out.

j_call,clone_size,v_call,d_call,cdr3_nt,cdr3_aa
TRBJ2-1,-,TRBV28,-,TGTGCCAGCAGCCCTGGGCAACGCTCCTACAATGAGCAGTTCTTC,CASSPGQRSYNEQFF
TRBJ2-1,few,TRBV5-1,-,TGCGCCAGCAGCTTGGGATGGGACTTCCTGGGCAATGAGCAGTTCTTC,CASSLGWDFLGNEQFF
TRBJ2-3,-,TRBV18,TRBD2,TGTGCCAGCTCACGGGGAGTGCGGGGGGATACGCAGTATTTT,CASSRGVRGDTQYF
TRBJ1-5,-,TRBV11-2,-,TGTGCCAGCAGCTTAGATCCCGTTAGCAATCAGCCCCAGCATTTT,CASSLDPVSNQPQHF
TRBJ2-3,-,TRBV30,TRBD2,TGTGCCTGGAGCCAAAGCGGGGGGGTTGGGGATACGCAGTATTTT,CAWSQSGGVGDTQYF
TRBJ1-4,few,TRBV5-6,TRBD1,TGTGCCAGCAGCCGGGACAGAACGAATGAAAAACTGTTTTTT,CASSRDRTNEKLFF
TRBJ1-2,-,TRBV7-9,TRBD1,TGTGCCAGCAGCTGGGGACAGGGGATGGAGGGCTACACCTTC,CASSWGQGMEGYTF
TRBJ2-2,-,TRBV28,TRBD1,TGTGCCAGCAGTCCCGTCCCCGGGACAGGGACGGTCGGGGAGCTGTTTTTT,CASSPVPGTGTVGELFF
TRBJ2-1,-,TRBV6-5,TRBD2,TGTGCCAGCAGGGCGGGACTAGCTGCCAATGAGCAGTTCTTC,CASRAGLAANEQFF
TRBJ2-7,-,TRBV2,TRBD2,TGTGCCAGTTCAGGGACGGGGGGTTTAACGATCTACGAGCAGTACTTC,CASSGTGGLTIYEQYF